A selection of T cell receptor beta chains follows, all from one sample in a study of cytomegalovirus exposure and HLA in healthy donors. Clones were read by immunoSEQ multiplex PCR, and TCRdb kept only the in-frame ones, dropping some. Of about 260,000 clones listed, about 92% were seen once; the top ten hold 3.1%. Input material: PBMCs. Source of these receptors: a woman in her 30s in good health and CMV-seronegative. CDR3s include the opening cysteine and the closing phenylalanine or tryptophan. The D gene is left open where the match is weak. The listing skips clone size in some rows; elsewhere it reads once, few, many or a size class.

v_call	d_call	clone_size	j_call	cdr3_aa	cdr3_nt
TRBV7-8	TRBD2	-	TRBJ2-1	CASSPGTSGIYNEQFF	TGTGCCAGCAGCCCCGGGACTAGCGGGATTTACAATGAGCAGTTCTTC
TRBV11-3	-	-	TRBJ2-7	CASSAFPGPGESEQYF	TGTGCCAGCAGCGCATTCCCGGGCCCTGGGGAGAGCGAGCAGTACTTC
TRBV7-8	-	-	TRBJ2-7	CASSLVQNYDQYF	TGTGCCAGCAGCTTAGTACAGAATTACGATCAGTACTTC
TRBV27	-	-	TRBJ2-7	CASSLSESYEQYF	TGTGCCAGCAGTTTATCGGAATCCTACGAGCAGTACTTC
TRBV27	-	-	TRBJ2-3	CASSPSPDTQYF	TGTGCCAGCAGTCCCAGCCCAGATACGCAGTATTTT
TRBV6-1	TRBD2	-	TRBJ2-7	CASSVGLGAYEQYF	TGTGCCAGCAGTGTTGGACTAGGGGCCTACGAGCAGTACTTC
TRBV10-2	-	-	TRBJ2-2	CASSEPSRAGELFF	TGCGCCAGCAGTGAGCCTAGCCGTGCCGGGGAGCTGTTTTTT
TRBV2	-	-	TRBJ2-1	CASSEVNEQFF	TGTGCCAGCAGTGAGGTCAATGAGCAGTTCTTC
TRBV5-1	TRBD2	-	TRBJ2-1	CASSLPRTSGNEQFF	TGCGCCAGCAGCTTACCGCGGACTAGCGGGAATGAGCAGTTCTTC
TRBV7-9	-	-	TRBJ2-7	CASSLAATYEQYF	TGTGCCAGCAGCTTAGCAGCAACCTACGAGCAGTACTTC
TRBV29-1	-	-	TRBJ2-7	CSVAAESNYEQYF	TGCAGCGTTGCGGCAGAGTCTAACTACGAGCAGTACTTC
TRBV5-1	-	-	TRBJ2-7	CASSYNRAYEQYF	TGCGCCAGCAGCTACAACAGGGCCTACGAGCAGTACTTC
TRBV7-2	TRBD2	-	TRBJ2-7	CASSLGTSGSYEQYF	TGTGCCAGCAGCTTGGGGACTAGCGGCTCCTACGAGCAGTACTTC
TRBV18	TRBD1	-	TRBJ2-7	CASSSWTGEISEQYF	TGTGCCAGCTCATCTTGGACAGGGGAGATAAGCGAGCAGTACTTC
TRBV2	TRBD1	-	TRBJ2-1	CASSEDRALYNEQFF	TGTGCCAGCAGCGAGGACAGGGCCCTTTACAATGAGCAGTTCTTC
TRBV4-1	-	once	TRBJ2-1	CASSQGDEQFF	TGCGCCAGCAGCCAAGGAGATGAGCAGTTCTTC
TRBV28	-	-	TRBJ1-1	CASREGEREAFF	TGTGCCAGCAGGGAGGGGGAAAGGGAAGCTTTCTTT
TRBV28	TRBD1	-	TRBJ2-7	CASSQTGTVVWYF	TGTGCCAGCAGCCAAACCGGGACAGTGGTCTGGTACTTC
TRBV9	TRBD2	-	TRBJ2-7	CASSVGGTSVYEQYF	TGTGCCAGCAGCGTAGGTGGGACTAGCGTCTACGAGCAGTACTTC
TRBV27	TRBD2	-	TRBJ2-1	CASSLRAGGFNEQFF	TGTGCCAGCAGTTTACGGGCGGGGGGGTTTAATGAGCAGTTCTTC
TRBV5-3	-	-	TRBJ1-4	CARSLLQGRKANEKLFF	TGTGCCAGAAGCTTACTACAGGGCAGGAAGGCTAATGAAAAACTGTTTTTT
TRBV6-5	-	-	TRBJ1-5	CASRGRSSNQPQHF	TGTGCCAGCAGGGGAAGGAGTAGCAATCAGCCCCAGCATTTT
TRBV11-1	TRBD2	-	TRBJ2-2	CASSPSAGTRPGELFF	TGTGCCAGCAGCCCGTCGGCCGGGACTAGGCCCGGGGAGCTGTTTTTT
TRBV4-3	-	-	TRBJ1-1	CASSQDVVNTEAFF	TGCGCCAGCAGCCAAGATGTGGTAAACACTGAAGCTTTCTTT
TRBV9	-	-	TRBJ1-2	CASSAQDSNYGYTF	TGTGCCAGCAGCGCCCAGGACAGTAACTATGGCTACACCTTC
TRBV30	TRBD1	-	TRBJ2-3	CAWSAPDRSTDTQYF	TGTGCCTGGAGTGCCCCGGACAGGAGCACAGATACGCAGTATTTT
TRBV5-1	TRBD1	once	TRBJ2-3	CASSPGTATDTQYF	TGCGCCAGCAGCCCCGGGACAGCCACAGATACGCAGTATTTT
TRBV7-8	-	-	TRBJ2-6	CASSLAGGPGANVLTF	TGTGCCAGCAGCTTAGCGGGAGGACCTGGGGCCAACGTCCTGACTTTC
TRBV7-6	-	-	TRBJ2-5	CASSPPGFSGLETQYF	TGTGCCAGCAGCCCACCAGGGTTTTCTGGCCTGGAGACCCAGTACTTC
TRBV5-6	-	-	TRBJ1-5	CASSLGQSNQPQHF	TGTGCCAGCAGCTTAGGGCAGTCCAATCAGCCCCAGCATTTT
TRBV7-2	-	-	TRBJ2-2	CASSLGLNGELFF	TGTGCCAGCAGCTTAGGACTAAACGGGGAGCTGTTTTTT
TRBV5-1	-	-	TRBJ2-7	CASSLEGYPKYF	TGCGCCAGCAGCTTGGAGGGTTACCCAAAGTACTTC
TRBV6-5	-	-	TRBJ1-3	CASSYSHGLSGNTIYF	TGTGCCAGCAGTTACTCACATGGCCTCTCTGGAAACACCATATATTTT
TRBV7-6	-	-	TRBJ2-1	CATSGTPYNEQFF	TGTGCCACAAGTGGGACACCCTACAATGAGCAGTTCTTC
TRBV11-2	-	-	TRBJ2-1	CASSSTISEQFF	TGTGCCAGCAGCTCCACGATAAGCGAGCAGTTCTTC
TRBV9	TRBD1	few	TRBJ2-7	CASSVGTGISYEQYF	TGTGCCAGCAGCGTAGGGACAGGGATTTCCTACGAGCAGTACTTC
TRBV11-3	-	-	TRBJ2-7	CASSSSTLTYEQYF	TGTGCCAGCAGCTCTTCGACACTTACCTACGAGCAGTACTTC
TRBV5-6	-	-	TRBJ2-7	CASSSPSGTKSYEQYF	TGTGCCAGCAGCTCACCGTCGGGGACCAAATCCTACGAGCAGTACTTC
TRBV27	-	once	TRBJ2-7	CASSLSPPYEQYF	TGTGCCAGCAGTTTATCGCCCCCCTACGAGCAGTACTTC
TRBV18	-	-	TRBJ2-7	CASSPEVGGVSHEQYF	TGTGCCAGCTCACCAGAAGTGGGGGGCGTTTCCCACGAGCAGTACTTC
TRBV7-3	TRBD2	-	TRBJ2-7	CASSLSGTSDYEQYF	TGTGCCAGCAGCTTATCCGGGACTAGCGACTACGAGCAGTACTTC
TRBV5-1	-	few	TRBJ2-7	CASSPRQVSYEQYF	TGCGCCAGCAGCCCCCGACAGGTCTCCTACGAGCAGTACTTC
TRBV29-1	-	-	TRBJ2-2	CSVDPDGANTGELFF	TGCAGCGTTGACCCGGACGGAGCGAACACCGGGGAGCTGTTTTTT
TRBV5-5	-	once	TRBJ2-7	CASSLSGSGPYEQYF	TGTGCCAGCAGCTTGTCCGGTAGCGGCCCCTACGAGCAGTACTTC
TRBV19	-	-	TRBJ1-1	CASTDLPYTEAFF	TGTGCCAGTACTGACCTCCCGTACACTGAAGCTTTCTTT
TRBV19	-	-	TRBJ1-2	CASSAGGRSQYGYTF	TGTGCCAGTAGTGCCGGGGGACGGTCGCAATACGGCTACACCTTC
TRBV11-2	-	once	TRBJ2-1	CASSFGPSKNSNEQFF	TGTGCCAGCAGCTTCGGTCCGTCGAAAAACAGTAATGAGCAGTTCTTC
TRBV6-5	-	once	TRBJ2-5	CASSNKKQGGETQYF	TGTGCCAGCAGCAATAAAAAACAGGGCGGGGAGACCCAGTACTTC
TRBV5-1	-	once	TRBJ2-5	CASSLLDETQYF	TGCGCCAGCAGCTTGTTAGACGAGACCCAGTACTTC
TRBV7-2	TRBD2	-	TRBJ2-3	CASSHGLATSTDTQYF	TGTGCCAGCAGCCATGGACTAGCGACAAGCACAGATACGCAGTATTTT
TRBV27	-	-	TRBJ2-3	CASSLGDTQYF	TGTGCCAGCTCCCTGGGAGATACGCAGTATTTT
TRBV5-1	-	-	TRBJ2-7	CASSLGDEHYEQYF	TGCGCCAGCAGCTTGGGGGACGAACACTACGAGCAGTACTTC
TRBV7-8	TRBD1	once	TRBJ2-7	CASSLGTGASEQYF	TGTGCCAGCAGCTTGGGGACAGGGGCCTCCGAGCAGTACTTC
TRBV28	-	-	TRBJ1-1	CASSLTGNTEAFF	TGTGCCAGCTCCCTAACAGGCAACACTGAAGCTTTCTTT
TRBV5-4	TRBD1	-	TRBJ2-6	CASSLVPTGGVSGANVLTF	TGTGCCAGCAGCTTGGTGCCGACAGGGGGGGTCTCTGGGGCCAACGTCCTGACTTTC
TRBV6-5	-	-	TRBJ2-3	CASKEGWSTDTQYF	TGTGCCAGCAAGGAGGGGTGGAGCACAGATACGCAGTATTTT
TRBV27	-	-	TRBJ2-1	CASYTQGARSYNEQFF	TGTGCCAGCTACACACAGGGAGCGAGGTCCTACAATGAGCAGTTCTTC
TRBV7-8	TRBD1	-	TRBJ1-5	CASSQDRVWDNQPQHF	TGTGCCAGCAGCCAGGACAGGGTTTGGGACAATCAGCCCCAGCATTTT
TRBV9	TRBD2	-	TRBJ2-2	CASSVAPGAGGQTGELFF	TGTGCCAGCAGCGTAGCTCCTGGGGCGGGAGGACAAACCGGGGAGCTGTTTTTT
TRBV15	-	-	TRBJ2-5	CATSRTGGAGETQYF	TGTGCCACCAGCAGAACCGGAGGGGCGGGAGAGACCCAGTACTTC